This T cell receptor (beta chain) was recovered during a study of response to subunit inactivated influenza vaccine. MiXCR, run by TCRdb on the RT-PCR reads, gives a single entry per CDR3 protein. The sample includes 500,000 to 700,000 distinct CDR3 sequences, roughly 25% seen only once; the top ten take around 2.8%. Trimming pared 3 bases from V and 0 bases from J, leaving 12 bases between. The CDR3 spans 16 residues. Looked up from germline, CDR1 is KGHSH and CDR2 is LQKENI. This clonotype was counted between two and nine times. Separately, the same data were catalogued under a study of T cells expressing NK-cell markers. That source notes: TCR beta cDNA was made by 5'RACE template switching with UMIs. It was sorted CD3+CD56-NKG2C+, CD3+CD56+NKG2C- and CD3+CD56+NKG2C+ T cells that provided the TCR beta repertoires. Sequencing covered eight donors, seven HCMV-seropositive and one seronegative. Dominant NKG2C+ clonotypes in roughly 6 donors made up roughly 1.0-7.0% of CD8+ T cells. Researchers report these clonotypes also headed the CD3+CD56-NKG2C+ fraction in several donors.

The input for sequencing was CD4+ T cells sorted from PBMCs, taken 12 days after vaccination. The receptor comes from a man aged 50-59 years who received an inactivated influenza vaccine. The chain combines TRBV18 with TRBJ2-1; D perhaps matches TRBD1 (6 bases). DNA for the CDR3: TGTGCCAGCTCACCTCTCGGACAGTTCTCCTACAATGAGCAGTTCTTC. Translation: CASSPLGQFSYNEQFF. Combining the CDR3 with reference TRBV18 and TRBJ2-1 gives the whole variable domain NAGVMQNPRHLVRRRGQEARLRCSPMKGHSHVYWYRQLPEEGLKFMVYLQKENIIDESGMPKERFSAEFPKEGPSILRIQQVVRGDSAAYFCASSPLGQFSYNEQFFGPGTRLTVL.